These 10 T cell receptor beta chains were all obtained from the same sample, sequenced in a study of beta chain features in type 1 diabetes. Study-level results: In every one of the four CD4+ subsets, TCRB CDR3s were moderately but significantly shorter in Type 1 diabetes patients.

These TCRs are of unknown antigen specificity. TCRB transcripts that were expressed got sequenced, as all of the isolated RNA had been reverse transcribed. Method: immunoSEQ multiplex PCR; TCRdb's copy keeps in-frame clones and lacks some. The data show about 180,000 clones, less than 9.5% seen once. Sequencing was performed on central memory CD4+ T cells from blood. The receptors shown here come from a woman in her thirties or forties with type 1 diabetes.

The chain has TRBV5-1 and TRBJ2-2; 9 bases are a match to TRBD1. The V gene's germline CDR1 is SGHRS and CDR2 YFSETQ. Trimming removed 4 bases from V and 5 bases from J; junction bases left unmatched: 9. There are 16 residues in the CDR3. The CDR3 region has the DNA TGCGCCAGCAGCCTCCGGGACAGGGCGCAAACCGGGGAGCTGTTTTTT. Translated: CASSLRDRAQTGELFF.

This clone was picked up a small number of times. J is TRBJ2-1 and V is TRBV6-1, with 9 bases fitting TRBD2. V dropped 0 bases and J dropped 5; count of bases not matched to a gene: 14. From germline, CDR1 is MNHNS and CDR2 SASEGT. This CDR3 has 19 amino acids. CDR3 sequence: CASSEALTAIASGNNEQFF. CDR3 nucleotides: TGTGCCAGCAGTGAAGCGCTGACGGCTATAGCTAGCGGGAACAATGAGCAGTTCTTC.

The gene calls are TRBV7-2 and TRBJ1-2; 8 positions match TRBD1. Germline-derived CDR1 and CDR2 are SGHTA and FQGNSA. V lost 6 bases and J lost 8; bases outside the gene matches: 8. The CDR3 length is 13 residues. The chain's CDR3 is CASRDRGGGGYTF. CDR3 DNA: TGTGCCAGCAGAGACAGGGGTGGGGGCGGCTACACCTTC.

This clone showed up many times. The genes are TRBV28 and TRBJ2-5; D remains unclear. Germline CDR1 reads MDHEN; CDR2 reads SYDVKM. Trimming took 5 bases from V and 7 from J, leaving 11 bases between them. The CDR3 covers 12 residues. In DNA, the CDR3 is TGTGCCAGCAGTCCCCAGCTAGGGACCCAGTACTTC. Translated: CASSPQLGTQYF.

The chain uses TRBV27 and TRBJ2-1; TRBD2 matches 7 bases. The CDR3 loop spans 17 amino acids. Germline loops: CDR1 MNHEY, CDR2 SMNVEV (reference sequence). The V and J ends lost 4 bases and 5 bases, in that order; junction bases with no gene match: 14. Here the CDR3 reads CASSSWGSASGDNEQFF. The CDR3, as DNA: TGTGCCAGCAGTTCTTGGGGATCGGCTAGCGGAGACAATGAGCAGTTCTTC.

This rearrangement joins TRBV10-2 to TRBJ1-6; a possible D gene is TRBD1 (5 bases). The V end lost 8 bases, the J end lost 9 bases, and 20 bases lay between the germline ends. This CDR3 spans 15 amino acids. Germline CDR1 and CDR2: WSHSY and SAAADI. The CDR3 protein is CASLGGGAEGSPLHF. CDR3 in DNA: TGCGCCAGCCTCGGAGGAGGGGCAGAAGGTTCACCCCTCCACTTT.

The gene calls are TRBV2 and TRBJ1-1; no reliable D call. This CDR3 has 13 residues. The germline V gene encodes CDR1 SNHLY and CDR2 FYNNEI. V lost 4 bases and J lost 1, with 7 bases in between. This CDR3 is CASSVQQNTEAFF. The CDR3 DNA reads as TGTGCCAGCAGTGTACAGCAGAACACTGAAGCTTTCTTT.

The rearrangement uses TRBV6-5 and TRBJ2-7; TRBD1 agrees at 7 bases. Germline CDR1 and CDR2: MNHEY and SVGAGI. The CDR3 contains 15 residues. V shed 6 bases and J 3 bases; nucleotides not matched to a gene: 11. The chain's CDR3 is CASRGRDRLFYEQYF. The CDR3 coding sequence is TGTGCCAGCAGGGGCCGGGACAGACTTTTCTACGAGCAGTACTTC.

V gene TRBV9 combines with J gene TRBJ1-5; 9 bases agree with TRBD1. The V gene end was trimmed by 3 bases and the J gene end by 5 bases; junction bases not matched to a gene: 9. The CDR3 extends over 16 amino acids. CDR1 is SGDLS and CDR2 is YYNGEE in the germline V gene. CDR3 in amino acids: CASSAGDTGGHQPQHF. For the CDR3, the DNA is TGTGCCAGCAGCGCGGGGGATACAGGGGGCCATCAGCCCCAGCATTTT.

This clone occurred many times. The chain uses TRBV7-2 and TRBJ2-2, with TRBD2 matching over 10 bases. Trimming removed 5 bases from V and 6 bases from J; junction bases left unmatched: 3. This CDR3 has 14 amino acids. Germline V gene sequence: CDR1 SGHTA, CDR2 FQGNSA. The CDR3 spells CASSVLAGAGELFF. The CDR3 bases are TGTGCCAGCAGCGTTCTAGCGGGAGCCGGGGAGCTGTTTTTT.